This T cell receptor beta chain stems from a study of cytomegalovirus exposure and HLA in healthy donors (TCRdb year 2017). Regarding the complete study: According to a later analysis, the 120 or so validation repertoires were produced on the same platform as the 600 to 850 repertoires of the first cohort. The study was designed to test whether signatures of past pathogen exposure could be identified by cataloging public T cell receptors. In addition to the first cohort of hundreds of subjects, a separate validation cohort of approximately 130 different subjects was used. To predict cytomegalovirus infection status, the study brought together high-throughput TCR immunosequencing, statistical association of individual TCRs with disease status, and machine learning. Overall results and qualifications from the work: It was suggested by the authors that the approach could potentially be generalized to other disease states and immunological phenotypes. Across donors, most TCR sequences were observed very rarely, whereas some public TCRs were present in many individuals. A few of the identified cytomegalovirus-associated TCR beta chains were confirmed in vitro to be specific for cytomegalovirus antigens. A later analysis had no HLA typing for the validation cohort, so co-occurrence there was scored across all 110 or so repertoires. The study listed 150 to 200 TCR beta chains as associated with cytomegalovirus. Subsequent analysis determined that TCRs grouped into clusters in the first cohort also showed a tendency toward co-occurrence across the 120 validation repertoires, and 94% of cluster scores exceeded 0. The classifier was reported to diagnose cytomegalovirus status with high specificity and sensitivity in both the original cohort and the validation cohort.

The CDR3 goes from the cysteine to the phenylalanine over 13 residues. Only the CDR3 part of the read is kept: 39 bases, read in frame from the first base. CDR1 is given as MNHNS and CDR2 as SASEGT, both from the germline V gene. Trimming at the junction amounts to 6 bases on V and 1 base on J, and the germline ends lie 10 bases apart. About this clone itself: Its antigen target is currently unknown. It has no much larger one-base neighbor in the sample; base qualities were not kept.

The donors belonged to the validation cohort of approximately 130 subjects, which was separate from the approximately 700-subject first cohort. The library was prepared using the immunoSEQ multiplex PCR assay. In the original analysis: A statistical classification framework was developed to diagnose cytomegalovirus status using the catalog of TCR beta chain sequences. The clones in this table, taken by TCRdb from immuneACCESS, are in-frame only. Not every clone is retained; where verified, under half of the shortfall comes from an unresolved V gene, and the cause of the rest is unknown. For V, J and clone size, that table is used; D and trimming come from the DNA. The sample contains roughly 130,000 clones, about nine tenths of them found a single time. Around 3.4% of the sample belongs to the ten largest clones.

Sequencing used PBMCs. This receptor was taken from a man in his thirties or forties in good health and CMV-seronegative. Recombination linked TRBV6-1 to TRBJ2-7, with no confidently assigned D gene. The CDR3 has the sequence CASSSPGSYEQYF. The nucleotide sequence is given as TGTGCCAGCAGCTCTCCCGGGTCCTACGAGCAGTACTTC.